This note documents a single T cell receptor beta chain sequence. Its antigen is undetermined. Relative to the germline gene, one junction end is altered; a read error may explain this. The germline CDR1 and CDR2 sequences are KGHSH and LQKENI. The CDR3 sequence is 15 residues long. The data originate from a study of shared clonotypes between healthy human individuals. Overall study: Three plates were used per donor for CD4 naive, three for CD4 memory, two for CD8 naive and one for CD8 memory.

The method was immunoSEQ multiplex PCR; TCRdb's version includes in-frame clones alone and lacks a portion of them. This table holds roughly 1.5 million clones, 98% found once. Study-level points and caveats: Rarefaction gave evidence that sorted-subset sequencing remained incomplete despite large depth. When naive CD4 clonotypes were compared across a few donors, around 5% were shared. The study generally estimated greater richness for naive than memory subsets.

This TCR came from a man between 25 and 39 years old in good health. The V gene is TRBV18, the J gene TRBJ2-7; D may be TRBD1 (6 bases). The specimen sequenced was naive CD4+ T cells sorted from blood. Regarding subset: CD45RA+ positively selected. In DNA, the CDR3 is TGTGCCAGCTCACCACTCCCGGTAGAGATCGGGGCAGGGGACTTC. Amino acids: CASSPLPVEIGAGDF.